This T cell receptor beta chain comes out of a study of STAT5B mutations in CD4+ large granular lymphocyte leukemia (dated by TCRdb to the early 2020s). General notes on the study: Among the healthy controls, the CDR3 'QG' motif was associated with a particular HLA allele. The TCRbeta repertoires of CD4+ T-cell large granular lymphocyte leukemia patients were compared with the TCRbeta repertoires of healthy blood donors. Flow cytometry performed on FACSCanto II or FACSVerse showed that the purified fractions had more than 95% purity among lymphocytes.

CDR1 is given as SGHNT and CDR2 as YYREEE, both from the germline V gene (reference sequence). The cysteine opens and the phenylalanine closes a CDR3 of 15 amino acids. Here the CDR3 DNA is all that survives: 45 bases in frame from base 1. For this chain, trimming is 3 bases at the V end and 3 bases at the J end, and the number of junction bases without a gene match is 8. The immunoSEQ assay at survey resolution was applied to genomic DNA for sequencing of TCRbeta rearrangements. In the paper's pipeline: A lowest detectable productive clonotype frequency of 2.59 x 10-5 was observed in the TCR sequencing data. Analyses included only productive TCRbeta rearrangements, meaning complete and in-frame sequences. Sample clonality was computed as Simpson clonality in the immunoSEQ Analyzer version 3.0. Clones were categorized by frequency as very rare, small, medium, large (1-20%) or hyperexpanded (>20%). Generation probabilities were estimated with OLGA 1.2.3, V-gene circos plots were made with VDJtools, specificities were searched in VDJdb, and CDR3 motifs were identified with GLIPH. TCRdb stores this immuneACCESS table with in-frame sequences only. Part of the clones is absent; in the studies checked, under half of the shortfall reflects unresolved V genes, and no reason is known for the rest. V and J calls and clone size follow that table, whereas D and trimming were derived from the DNA. In this sample the table shows nearly 45,000 clones, 86% of which occur a single time. The ten largest clonotypes hold less than 3% of the sample.

About this clone: Its antigen remains undetermined. No qualities accompany the bases; no much larger clone lies one base away.

Broad study findings and their caveats: Greater clonality appeared to be present in CD4-sorted patient repertoires than in healthy CD4+ repertoires, and the difference was retained after the putative leukemic clones were removed. Data were not HLA-matched; higher clonality in CD4+ versus CD8+ T-LGLL could reflect the relatively small sample size. The main leukemic clonotypes were found to be private to each patient, although around 24% of the main leukemic clonotypes were detected at low frequency in the non-leukemic repertoires of other patients. Enrichment of TRBV06-family usage was observed among the top patient clones (8/27) relative to healthy controls (2/35).

Healthy controls were some 35 blood donors whose buffy coats came from the Finnish Red Cross blood service. All TCR-sequenced material derived from peripheral blood: patient blood samples and healthy donor buffy coats. Ficoll-Hypaque gradient centrifugation was used to isolate peripheral blood mononuclear cells. For the healthy controls, CD4+ cells were obtained from buffy coats by magnetic purification. Genomic DNA was extracted with the Gentra Puregene Cell and Tissue kit and quantified on a Qubit 2.0 fluorometer. The sequence is built from TRBV5-4 and TRBJ2-5; 7 junctional bases match TRBD1. The origin of this receptor is a human donor in good health. The sample comprised CD4+ T cells from blood buffy coats. The CDR3 region reads CASSSDRLAKETQYF. The base sequence is TGTGCCAGCAGCTCGGACAGGCTGGCCAAAGAGACCCAGTACTTC.